The clone carrying this T cell receptor (beta chain) was found once. This specimen comes from a study of blood T cell repertoires in COVID-19. Study-level information: The United States, Italy and Spain provided the acute and convalescent COVID-19 samples. The cDNA or gDNA used as material had been derived from T cells, B-cell-depleted T cells, or PBMCs.

Germline-derived CDR1 and CDR2 are SGHAT and FQNNGV. The CDR3 length is 13 residues. Trimming took 3 bases from V and 4 from J; bases not matched to a gene: 2. In the source study's methods: How many nucleated cells were present was estimated from reference gene primer amplification. Method: immunoSEQ multiplex PCR; TCRdb's copy keeps in-frame clones and lacks some. The V and J calls and clone size are taken from that table; D and trimming were inferred from the DNA. The profile shows a few hundred thousand clones, roughly 85% of them singletons. The chain couples TRBV11-2 to TRBJ2-7, with 8 bases lining up with TRBD2. Sample: peripheral blood. The clonotype was recovered from a human donor in a cohort sampled during active COVID-19. The CDR3 nucleotides are TGTGCCAGCAGCTTCGGGGGGGCATACGAGCAGTACTTC. This encodes CASSFGGAYEQYF.